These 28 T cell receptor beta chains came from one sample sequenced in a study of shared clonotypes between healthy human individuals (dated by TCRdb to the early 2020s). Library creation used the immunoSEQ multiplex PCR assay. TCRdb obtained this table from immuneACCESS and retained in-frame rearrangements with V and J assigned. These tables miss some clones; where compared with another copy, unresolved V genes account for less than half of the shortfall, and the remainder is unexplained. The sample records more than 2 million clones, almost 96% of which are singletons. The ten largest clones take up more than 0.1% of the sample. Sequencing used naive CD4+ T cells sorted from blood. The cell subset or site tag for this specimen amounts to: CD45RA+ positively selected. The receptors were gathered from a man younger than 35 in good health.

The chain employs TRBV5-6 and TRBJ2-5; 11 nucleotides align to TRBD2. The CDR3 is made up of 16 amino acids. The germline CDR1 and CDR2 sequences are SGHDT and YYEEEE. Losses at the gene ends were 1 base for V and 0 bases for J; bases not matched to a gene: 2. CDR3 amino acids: CASSLRLAGYQETQYF. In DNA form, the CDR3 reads TGTGCCAGCAGCTTGCGACTAGCGGGGTACCAAGAGACCCAGTACTTC.

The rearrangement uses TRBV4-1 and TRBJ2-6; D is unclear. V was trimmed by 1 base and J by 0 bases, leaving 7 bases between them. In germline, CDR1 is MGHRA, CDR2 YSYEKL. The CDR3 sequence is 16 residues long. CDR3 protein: CASSQGAFSGANVLTF. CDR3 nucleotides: TGCGCCAGCAGCCAAGGGGCATTCTCTGGGGCCAACGTCCTGACTTTC.

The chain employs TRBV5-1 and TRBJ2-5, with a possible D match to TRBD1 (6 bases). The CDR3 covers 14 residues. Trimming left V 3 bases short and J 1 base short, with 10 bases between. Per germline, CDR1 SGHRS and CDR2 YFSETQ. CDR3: CASSSQGTQETQYF. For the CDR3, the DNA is TGCGCCAGCAGCTCACAGGGAACCCAAGAGACCCAGTACTTC.

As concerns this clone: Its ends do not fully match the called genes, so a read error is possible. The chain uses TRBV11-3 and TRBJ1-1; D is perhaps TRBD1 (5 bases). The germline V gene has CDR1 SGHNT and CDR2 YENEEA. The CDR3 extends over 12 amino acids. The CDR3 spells CASSLKFSDRVF. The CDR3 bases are TGTGCCAGCAGCCTAAAATTCTCTGACAGAGTTTTT.

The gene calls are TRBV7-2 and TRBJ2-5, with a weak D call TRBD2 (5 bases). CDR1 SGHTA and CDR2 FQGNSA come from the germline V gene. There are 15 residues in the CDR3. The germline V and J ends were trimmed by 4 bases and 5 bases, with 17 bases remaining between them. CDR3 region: CASSSLATRGETQYF. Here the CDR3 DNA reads TGTGCCAGCAGCTCCCTAGCCACCCGCGGGGAGACCCAGTACTTC.

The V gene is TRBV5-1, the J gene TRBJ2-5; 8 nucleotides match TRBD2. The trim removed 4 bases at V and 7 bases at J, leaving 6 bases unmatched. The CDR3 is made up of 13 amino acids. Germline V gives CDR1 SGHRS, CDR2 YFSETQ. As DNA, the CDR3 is TGCGCCAGCAGCACCGGACTAGCCGGGACCCAGTACTTC. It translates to CASSTGLAGTQYF.

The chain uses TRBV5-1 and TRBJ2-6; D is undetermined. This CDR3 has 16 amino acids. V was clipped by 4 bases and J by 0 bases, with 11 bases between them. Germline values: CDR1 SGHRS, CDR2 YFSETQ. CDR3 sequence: CASSLDASSGANVLTF. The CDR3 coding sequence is TGCGCCAGCAGCCTGGACGCGAGCTCTGGGGCCAACGTCCTGACTTTC.

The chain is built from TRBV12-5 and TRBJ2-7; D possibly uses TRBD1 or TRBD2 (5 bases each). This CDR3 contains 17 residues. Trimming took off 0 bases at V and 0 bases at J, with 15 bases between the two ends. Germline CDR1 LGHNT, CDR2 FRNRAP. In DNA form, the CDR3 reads TGTGCTAGTGGTTTGGTACTTTGGGGGTCGAGCTCCTACGAGCAGTACTTC. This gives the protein CASGLVLWGSSSYEQYF.

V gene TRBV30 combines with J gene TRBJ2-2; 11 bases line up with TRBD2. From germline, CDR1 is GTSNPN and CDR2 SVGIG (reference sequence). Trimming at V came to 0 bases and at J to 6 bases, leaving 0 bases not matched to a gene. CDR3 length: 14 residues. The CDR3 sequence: CAWSVTSGAGELFF. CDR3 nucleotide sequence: TGTGCCTGGAGTGTGACTAGCGGGGCCGGGGAGCTGTTTTTT.

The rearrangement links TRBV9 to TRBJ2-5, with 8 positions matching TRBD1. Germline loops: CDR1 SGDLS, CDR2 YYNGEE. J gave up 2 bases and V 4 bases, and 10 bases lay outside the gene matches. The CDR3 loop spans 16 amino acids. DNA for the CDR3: TGTGCCAGCAGCACAGACCCCCACAGGGGGCAAGAGACCCAGTACTTC. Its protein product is CASSTDPHRGQETQYF.

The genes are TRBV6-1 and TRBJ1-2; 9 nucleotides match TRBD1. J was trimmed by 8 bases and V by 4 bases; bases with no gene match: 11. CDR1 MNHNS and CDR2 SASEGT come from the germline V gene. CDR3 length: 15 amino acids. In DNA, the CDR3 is TGTGCCAGCAGTGGAACCGGGACAGGGCCAGGAGGCTACACCTTC. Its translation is CASSGTGTGPGGYTF.

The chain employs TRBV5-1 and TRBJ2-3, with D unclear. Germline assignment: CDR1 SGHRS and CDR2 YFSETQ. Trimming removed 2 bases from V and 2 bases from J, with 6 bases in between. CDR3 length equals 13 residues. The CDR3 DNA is TGCGCCAGCAGCTTTTGGGACACAGATACGCAGTATTTT. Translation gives CASSFWDTDTQYF.

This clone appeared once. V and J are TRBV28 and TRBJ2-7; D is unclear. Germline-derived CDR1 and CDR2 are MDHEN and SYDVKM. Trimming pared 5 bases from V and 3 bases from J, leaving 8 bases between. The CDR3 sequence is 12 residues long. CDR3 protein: CASSPGYYEQYF. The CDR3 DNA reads TGTGCCAGCAGTCCGGGTTACTACGAGCAGTACTTC.

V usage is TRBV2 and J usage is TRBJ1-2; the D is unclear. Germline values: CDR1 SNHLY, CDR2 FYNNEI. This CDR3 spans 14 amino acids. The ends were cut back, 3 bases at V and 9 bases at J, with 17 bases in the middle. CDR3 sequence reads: CASSERLDSSRYTF. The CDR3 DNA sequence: TGTGCCAGCAGTGAGAGGTTGGACTCGAGTCGCTACACCTTC.

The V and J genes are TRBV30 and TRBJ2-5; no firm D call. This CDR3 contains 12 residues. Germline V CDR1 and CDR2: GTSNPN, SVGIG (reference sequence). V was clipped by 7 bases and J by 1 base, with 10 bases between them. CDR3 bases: TGTGCCTCAAAGTGGGGCCAAGAGACCCAGTACTTC. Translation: CASKWGQETQYF.

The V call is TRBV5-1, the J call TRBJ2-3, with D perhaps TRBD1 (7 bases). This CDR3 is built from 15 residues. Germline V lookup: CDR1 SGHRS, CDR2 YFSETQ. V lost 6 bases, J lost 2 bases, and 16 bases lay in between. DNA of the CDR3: TGCGCCAGCAAGTTGGAGGGGGCTGTCACAGATACGCAGTATTTT. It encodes CASKLEGAVTDTQYF.

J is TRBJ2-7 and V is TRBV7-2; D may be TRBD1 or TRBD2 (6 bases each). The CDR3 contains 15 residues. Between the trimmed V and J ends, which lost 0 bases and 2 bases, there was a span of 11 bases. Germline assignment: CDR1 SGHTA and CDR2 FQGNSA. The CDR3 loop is CASSLARDTPYEQYF. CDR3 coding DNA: TGTGCCAGCAGCTTAGCGCGGGACACTCCCTACGAGCAGTACTTC.

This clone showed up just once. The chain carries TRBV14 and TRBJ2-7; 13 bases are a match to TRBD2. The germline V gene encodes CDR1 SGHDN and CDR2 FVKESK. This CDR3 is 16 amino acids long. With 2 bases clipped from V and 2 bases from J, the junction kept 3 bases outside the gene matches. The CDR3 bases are TGTGCCAGCAGCCAATTCGGGACTAGCGGGACCTACGAGCAGTACTTC. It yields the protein CASSQFGTSGTYEQYF.

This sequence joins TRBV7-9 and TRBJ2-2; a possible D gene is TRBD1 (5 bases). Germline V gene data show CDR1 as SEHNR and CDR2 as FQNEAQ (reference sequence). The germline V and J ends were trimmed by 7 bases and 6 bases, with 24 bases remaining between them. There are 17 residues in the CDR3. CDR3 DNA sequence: TGTGCCAGCACCCCCCCGTTCTGGGGCGCCGACCCCGGGGAGCTGTTTTTT. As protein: CASTPPFWGADPGELFF.

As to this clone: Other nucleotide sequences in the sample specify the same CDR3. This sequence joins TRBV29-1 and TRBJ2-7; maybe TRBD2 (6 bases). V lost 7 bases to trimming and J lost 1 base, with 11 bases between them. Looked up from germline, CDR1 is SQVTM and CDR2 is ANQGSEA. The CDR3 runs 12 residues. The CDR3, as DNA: TGCAGCGCCGTACGGGGGTCCTACGAGCAGTACTTC. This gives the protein CSAVRGSYEQYF.

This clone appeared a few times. The CDR3 DNA reads as TGTGCCTGGAGATGGGCGGGGGCCTACGAGCAGTACTTC. Translating gives CAWRWAGAYEQYF. V usage is TRBV30 and J usage is TRBJ2-7, with TRBD2 matching over 7 bases. This CDR3 has 13 amino acids. V shed 3 bases and J 2 bases; nucleotides not matched to a gene: 4. Germline lookup yields CDR1 GTSNPN and CDR2 SVGIG (reference sequence). Complete variable domain (other parts from reference TRBV30 and TRBJ2-7): SQTIHQWPATLVQPVGSPLSLECTVEGTSNPNLYWYRQAAGRGLQLLFYSVGIGQISSEVPQNLSASRPQDRQFILSSKKLLLSDSGFYLCAWRWAGAYEQYFGPGTRLTVT.

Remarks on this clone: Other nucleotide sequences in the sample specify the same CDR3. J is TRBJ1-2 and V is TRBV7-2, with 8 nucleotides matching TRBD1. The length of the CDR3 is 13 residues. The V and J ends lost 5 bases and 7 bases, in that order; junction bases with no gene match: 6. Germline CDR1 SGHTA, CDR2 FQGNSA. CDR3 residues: CASSLGQGGGYTF. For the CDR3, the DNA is TGTGCCAGCAGCCTCGGACAGGGAGGTGGCTACACCTTC.

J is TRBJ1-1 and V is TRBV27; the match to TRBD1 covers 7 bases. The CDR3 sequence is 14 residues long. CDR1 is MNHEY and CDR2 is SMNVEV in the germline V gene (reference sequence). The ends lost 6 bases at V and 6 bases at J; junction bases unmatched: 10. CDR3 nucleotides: TGTGCCAGCAGCCCAAGGGGGACAGCGTCTGAAGCTTTCTTT. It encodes CASSPRGTASEAFF.

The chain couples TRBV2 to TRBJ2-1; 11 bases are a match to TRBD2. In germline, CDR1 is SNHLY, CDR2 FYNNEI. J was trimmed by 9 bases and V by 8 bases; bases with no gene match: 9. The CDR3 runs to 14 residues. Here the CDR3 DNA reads TGTGCCAGCCTGGCAACTAGCGGGAGCTCTGAGCAGTTCTTC. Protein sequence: CASLATSGSSEQFF.

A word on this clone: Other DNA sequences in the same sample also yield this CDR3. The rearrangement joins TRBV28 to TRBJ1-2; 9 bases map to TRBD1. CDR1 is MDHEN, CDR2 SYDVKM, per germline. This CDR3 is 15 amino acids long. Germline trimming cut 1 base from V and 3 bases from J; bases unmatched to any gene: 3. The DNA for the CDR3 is TGTGCCAGCAGTTTATTTACAGGGGGCGACTATGGCTACACCTTC. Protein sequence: CASSLFTGGDYGYTF.

The CDR3 here is CASSLSSDNYGYTF. The CDR3, as DNA: TGTGCCAGCAGCCTATCAAGCGACAACTATGGCTACACCTTC. V gene TRBV5-4 combines with J gene TRBJ1-2; unclear D gene. CDR3 length: 14 residues. Germline values: CDR1 SGHNT, CDR2 YYREEE (reference sequence). V shed 4 bases and J shed 2 bases, with 12 bases lying between them.

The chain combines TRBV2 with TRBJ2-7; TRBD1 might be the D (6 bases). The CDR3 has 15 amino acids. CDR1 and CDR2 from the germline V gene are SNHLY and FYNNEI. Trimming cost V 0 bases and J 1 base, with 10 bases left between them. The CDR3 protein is CASSEAVQGSYEQYF. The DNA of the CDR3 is TGTGCCAGCAGTGAAGCGGTACAGGGTTCCTACGAGCAGTACTTC.

The CDR3 protein is CASIAELVGTQYF. CDR3 coding DNA: TGTGCCAGCATCGCGGAGTTGGTGGGCACGCAGTATTTT. This sequence joins TRBV6-1 and TRBJ2-3; the D is unclear. The CDR3 loop spans 13 amino acids. V gave up 7 bases and J gave up 9 bases, with 17 bases separating them. Germline V CDR1 and CDR2: MNHNS, SASEGT.